The 21 T cell receptor beta chains listed next were all sequenced from one sample in a study of CD8 T cells in ankylosing spondylitis. One entry per CDR3 protein results from TCRdb running MiXCR on the 5' RACE reads. The sample consists of 100,000 to 150,000 distinct CDR3 sequences, approximately 10% of them appearing once. The sequenced sample consisted of blood, either unsorted or a sorted T cell fraction (not recorded which). The receptors stem from a male donor with ankylosing spondylitis or in good health (not recorded which).

The sample holds many counts of this clonotype. The V and J genes are TRBV6-5 and TRBJ1-1; possibly TRBD1 for D (6 bases). The CDR3 spans 13 residues. V was trimmed by 4 bases and J by 1 base, leaving 7 bases between them. The germline CDR1 and CDR2 sequences are MNHEY and SVGAGI. CDR3 nucleotide sequence: TGTGCCAGCAGTTTGGACAGGAACACTGAAGCTTTCTTT. Amino acid sequence: CASSLDRNTEAFF.

A word on this clonotype: It may be a read error: a sequence one base away is much more abundant. This chain uses TRBV5-1 with TRBJ2-3; 7 nucleotides agree with TRBD2. Per germline, CDR1 SGHRS and CDR2 YFSETQ. With 1 base clipped from V and 5 bases from J, the junction kept 10 bases outside the gene matches. The CDR3 covers 16 residues. The CDR3 nucleotides are TGCGCCAGCAGCTTGAAGGATCGCGGGAGTAAAGATACGCAGTATTTT. It translates to CASSLKDRGSKDTQYF.

This clonotype was counted only a few times. The V call is TRBV3-1, the J call TRBJ2-3, with TRBD2 matching 7 bases. Germline CDR1 and CDR2: LGHDT and YNNKEL (reference sequence). V lost 5 bases, J lost 0 bases, and 5 bases stayed unmatched. CDR3 length: 15 residues. The DNA of the CDR3 is TGTGCCAGCAGCGGGAGGGACGGTAGCACAGATACGCAGTATTTT. Amino acids: CASSGRDGSTDTQYF.

Many counts were recorded for this clonotype. The chain links TRBV12-3 or TRBV12-4 to TRBJ1-1; D is unclear. Trimming removed 5 bases from V and 4 bases from J, with 20 bases in between. The CDR3 runs 16 residues. The CDR3 loop is CASSNYGLGLSTEAFF. Written as DNA, the CDR3 is TGTGCCAGCAGTAATTACGGGCTTGGCCTTAGCACTGAAGCTTTCTTT.

This clonotype was detected ten times or more. J is TRBJ2-7 and V is TRBV4-1; 10 positions agree with TRBD2. Trimming removed 0 bases from V and 1 base from J; junction bases left unmatched: 12. The CDR3 sequence is 19 residues long. The germline V gene encodes CDR1 MGHRA and CDR2 YSYEKL. CDR3 bases: TGCGCCAGCAGCCAAGAGCGGACTAGCGGCAATATAGTTTCCTACGAGCAGTACTTC. This encodes CASSQERTSGNIVSYEQYF.

This clonotype was found many times. This sequence joins TRBV5-5 and TRBJ2-1; a possible D gene is TRBD2 (6 bases). V shed 1 base and J shed 3 bases, with 14 bases lying between them. The CDR3 is 16 residues long. Germline V gene data show CDR1 as SGHKS and CDR2 as YYEKEE (reference sequence). The CDR3 DNA is TGTGCCAGCAGCTTGATCTTGGGGGGAGTCTACAATGAGCAGTTCTTC. This translates into CASSLILGGVYNEQFF.

The chain carries TRBV7-2 and TRBJ2-7; D uncertain. V lost 4 bases, J lost 2 bases, and 12 bases lay in between. This CDR3 contains 14 residues. Germline CDR1 and CDR2: SGHTA and FQGNSA. CDR3 sequence: CASSSALVAYEQYF. The CDR3 DNA follows: TGTGCCAGCAGCTCGGCGTTAGTCGCCTACGAGCAGTACTTC.

To note about this clonotype: A much larger clone sits a single nucleotide away, making a read error possible. Because it lacks the conserved phenylalanine or tryptophan at the end, this CDR3 is likely a read error. V gene TRBV7-2 combines with J gene TRBJ2-5; D remains ambiguous. V lost 1 base and J lost 4, with 7 bases in between. Germline CDR1 reads SGHTA; CDR2 reads FQGNSA. This CDR3 is built from 13 residues. CDR3: CASSLGRGETQYL. For the CDR3, the DNA is TGTGCCAGCAGCTTAGGGAGAGGAGAGACCCAGTACTTA.

This clonotype has a handful of counts. The rearrangement uses TRBV6-6 and TRBJ2-1; no clear D gene. The CDR3 runs 12 residues. Per germline, CDR1 MNHNY and CDR2 SVGAGI (reference sequence). The ends were cut back, 6 bases at V and 6 bases at J, with 9 bases in the middle. CDR3 DNA sequence: TGTGCCAGCAGAAATAGTCGCAATGAGCAGTTCTTC. This codes for CASRNSRNEQFF.

This clonotype was seen many times. The rearrangement links TRBV24-1 to TRBJ2-5; maybe TRBD2 (7 bases). CDR3 size: 17 residues. Deletions cut 3 bases from V and 4 bases from J, with 20 bases between. CDR1 and CDR2 from the germline V gene are KGHDR and SFDVKD. CDR3 nucleotide sequence: TGTGCCACCAGTGATGGGGGCCGGGCAGCGGGAAGAGAGACCCAGTACTTC. This codes for CATSDGGRAAGRETQYF.

This clonotype showed up just a few times. The chain couples TRBV7-9 to TRBJ2-4; unclear D gene. Trimming shortened V by 0 bases and J by 6 bases, and 6 bases separated the two germline ends. The CDR3 totals 13 residues. Germline-derived CDR1 and CDR2 are SEHNR and FQNEAQ (reference sequence). CDR3 DNA: TGTGCCAGCAGCTTAGCTGGTTTAAACATTCAGTACTTC. Protein sequence: CASSLAGLNIQYF.

Many counts were recorded for this clonotype. The chain is built from TRBV29-1 and TRBJ1-1, with 7 bases identical to TRBD1. Germline values: CDR1 SQVTM, CDR2 ANQGSEA. CDR3 length: 13 amino acids. Trimming at V came to 6 bases and at J to 7 bases, leaving 11 bases not matched to a gene. The CDR3 sequence: CSVETSGGGEAFF. CDR3 sequence (DNA): TGCAGCGTGGAGACCTCAGGGGGGGGTGAAGCTTTCTTT.

This clonotype was counted many times. J is TRBJ2-3 and V is TRBV4-2; D is perhaps TRBD2 (5 bases). Per germline, CDR1 LGHNA and CDR2 YNFKEQ. V was cut by 0 bases and J by 2 bases, with 9 bases left in between. The CDR3 is 15 residues long. The CDR3 reads CASSQDAGPTDTQYF. Written as DNA, the CDR3 is TGTGCCAGCAGCCAAGATGCGGGCCCCACAGATACGCAGTATTTT.

This clonotype was observed at least ten times. J is TRBJ2-1 and V is TRBV5-1; 10 bases align to TRBD1. The J segment lost 5 bases and the V segment lost 4 bases, leaving 6 bases of the junction unmatched. This CDR3 spans 15 amino acids. Germline V lookup: CDR1 SGHRS, CDR2 YFSETQ. CDR3 DNA sequence: TGCGCCAGCAGCGGGGGACAGGGGACCCACAATGAGCAGTTCTTC. This translates into CASSGGQGTHNEQFF. The full variable domain, completed using reference TRBV5-1 and TRBJ2-1, is KAGVTQTPRYLIKTRGQQVTLSCSPISGHRSVSWYQQTPGQGLQFLFEYFSETQRNKGNFPGRFSGRQFSNSRSEMNVSTLELGDSALYLCASSGGQGTHNEQFFGPGTRLTVL.

This clonotype was seen ten or more times. The gene calls are TRBV6-2 or TRBV6-3 and TRBJ2-2; no definite D call. The germline V gene has CDR1 MNHEY and CDR2 SVGEGT. V was cut by 5 bases and J by 1 base, with 8 bases left in between. The CDR3 is made up of 14 amino acids. Written as DNA, the CDR3 is TGTGCCAGCAGTCGATTTAGGAACACCGGGGAGCTGTTTTTT. Residues: CASSRFRNTGELFF.

Many counts were recorded for this clonotype. The chain recombines TRBV5-1 with TRBJ2-5; D is uncertain. The CDR3 totals 14 residues. V was cut by 0 bases and J by 4 bases, with 10 bases left in between. The germline gives CDR1 SGHRS, CDR2 YFSETQ. The CDR3 DNA sequence: TGCGCCAGCAGCTTGGGGATGGCAGCAGAGACCCAGTACTTC. Its protein is CASSLGMAAETQYF.

This clonotype was counted at least ten times. The chain combines TRBV5-1 with TRBJ2-1; a weak D match, TRBD1 (6 bases). The V end was cut by 0 bases, the J end by 7 bases, with 11 bases between. The CDR3 has 14 amino acids. Per germline, CDR1 SGHRS and CDR2 YFSETQ. CDR3 sequence (DNA): TGCGCCAGCAGCTTGGAGCAGGGGTGGAATGAGCAGTTCTTC. Its translation: CASSLEQGWNEQFF.

The table lists this clonotype with a few counts. This chain uses TRBV5-1 with TRBJ2-1; D uncertain. V shed 4 bases and J shed 5 bases, with 10 bases lying between them. CDR1 is SGHRS, CDR2 YFSETQ, per germline. This CDR3 comprises 13 residues. As DNA, the CDR3 is TGCGCCAGCAGCACCTCAACCGACAATGAGCAGTTCTTC. As protein: CASSTSTDNEQFF.

The CDR3 loop is CSAVGLAASYEQYF. The CDR3 DNA reads as TGCAGTGCCGTCGGACTAGCGGCCTCCTACGAGCAGTACTTC. The chain joins TRBV20-1 to TRBJ2-7; 10 bases match TRBD2. The length of the CDR3 is 14 residues. After removal of 6 bases from V and 0 bases from J, the junction contained 5 bases not matched to a gene. CDR1 DFQATT and CDR2 SNEGSKA come from the germline V gene (reference sequence).

This clonotype was seen more than once but under ten times. This sequence joins TRBV20-1 and TRBJ2-3, with D possibly matching TRBD2 (7 bases). The CDR3 spans 16 residues. Per the germline V gene, CDR1 is DFQATT and CDR2 is SNEGSKA (reference sequence). Trimming took 6 bases from V and 0 from J, leaving 19 bases between them. The CDR3 protein is CSAKRGGEDSTDTQYF. CDR3 coding DNA: TGCAGTGCCAAGAGGGGGGGGGAAGACAGCACAGATACGCAGTATTTT.

This clonotype was counted only a few times. The chain employs TRBV7-2 and TRBJ2-5, with TRBD1 identical over 7 bases. From germline, CDR1 is SGHTA and CDR2 FQGNSA. V dropped 5 bases and J dropped 0; count of bases not matched to a gene: 3. The CDR3 consists of 14 residues. CDR3 loop: CASSPTGDQETQYF. The DNA for the CDR3 is TGTGCCAGCAGCCCTACAGGGGACCAAGAGACCCAGTACTTC.